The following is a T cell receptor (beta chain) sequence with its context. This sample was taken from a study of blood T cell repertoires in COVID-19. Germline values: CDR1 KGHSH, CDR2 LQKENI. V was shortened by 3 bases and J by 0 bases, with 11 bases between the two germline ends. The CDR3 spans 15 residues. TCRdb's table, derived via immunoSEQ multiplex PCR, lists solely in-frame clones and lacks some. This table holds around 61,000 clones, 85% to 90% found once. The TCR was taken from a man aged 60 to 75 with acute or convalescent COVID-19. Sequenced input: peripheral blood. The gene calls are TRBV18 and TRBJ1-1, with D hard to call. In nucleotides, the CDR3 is TGTGCCAGCTCACCCACACGGGAGATGAACACTGAAGCTTTCTTT. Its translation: CASSPTREMNTEAFF.